This is a list of T cell receptor beta chains from one sample in a study of blood T cell repertoires in COVID-19. Some clones are missing from TCRdb's copy, which holds only in-frame ones; the method was immunoSEQ multiplex PCR. The sample carries approximately 300,000 clones, more than 75% recorded once. The sequencing sample was made of PBMCs or T cells enriched from blood (not recorded which). The receptors derive from a man aged 25-40 years who had recovered from COVID-19. Each CDR3 is given without its conserved first and last residue. The D gene is left open where the match is weak.

V	J	D	length	CDR3
TRBV4-1	TRBJ1-5	TRBD1	15	ASSETAGTGWDQPQH
TRBV24-1	TRBJ1-3	NA	14	ATSEAYRVAGNTIY
TRBV29-1	TRBJ2-1	NA	10	SVLSIYREQF
TRBV5-4	TRBJ2-5	TRBD2	15	ASSLRTSGSLQETQY
TRBV28	TRBJ2-1	NA	10	ATVGGGLEQF
TRBV5-1	TRBJ2-5	NA	13	ASSPAAVAQETQY
TRBV7-8	TRBJ2-6	TRBD2	13	ASSWGLAGANVLT
TRBV19	TRBJ2-2	TRBD1	15	ASSRTGTGGGTGELF
TRBV14	TRBJ2-7	TRBD2	13	ASSQDGAGSYEQY
TRBV19	TRBJ1-1	TRBD1	12	ASRNRGRDTEAF
TRBV5-1	TRBJ2-7	NA	12	ASSFLFSGYEQY
TRBV5-1	TRBJ2-7	NA	14	ASSPQGGLTSYEQY
TRBV27	TRBJ2-7	TRBD2	11	ASRYASGYEQY
TRBV27	TRBJ2-7	NA	13	ASSLSQRGLYEQY
TRBV29-1	TRBJ2-1	TRBD2	11	SIIRDYSNEQF
TRBV11-3	TRBJ2-5	NA	10	ASSDSSETQY
TRBV3-1/TRBV3-2	TRBJ1-2	NA	12	ASSLSGQIYGYT
TRBV27	TRBJ1-1	TRBD1	13	ASSIGQAVYTEAF
TRBV5-1	TRBJ1-1	TRBD1	13	ASSQSRGKDTEAF
TRBV3-1/TRBV3-2	TRBJ1-1	NA	14	ASSQGGGDMNTEAF
TRBV24-1	TRBJ1-2	NA	11	ATSVGGGYGYT
TRBV2	TRBJ2-3	NA	15	ASSDRKGPSSTDTQY
TRBV27	TRBJ1-4	NA	12	ASSLRGSWEKLF
TRBV19	TRBJ2-7	TRBD1	13	ASSPLRDSFYEQY
TRBV5-1	TRBJ1-5	TRBD1	14	ASSEGTGGSNQPQH
TRBV18	TRBJ2-7	TRBD2	16	ASSPRPSGRVDSYEQY
TRBV30	TRBJ2-2	NA	14	AWSVMGGTTTGELF
TRBV11-3	TRBJ2-1	NA	12	ASSLVVSVGEQF
TRBV10-3	TRBJ2-7	TRBD1	14	AISDGQGQGSYEQY
TRBV5-1	TRBJ2-5	NA	11	ASSPDTQETQY
TRBV7-8	TRBJ2-5	TRBD2	14	ASSFQTSGGRETQY
TRBV18	TRBJ1-4	TRBD1	13	ASAGQGTTNEKLF
TRBV14	TRBJ2-2	NA	14	ASSQGVRLGAGELF
TRBV30	TRBJ1-4	TRBD1	11	ASKTGVGEKLF
TRBV5-5	TRBJ2-7	NA	11	ASSPPGDFEQY
TRBV7-8	TRBJ1-4	TRBD1	13	ASSLNRGRNEKLF
TRBV19	TRBJ1-2	NA	14	ASSIAGQSTYYGYT
TRBV28	TRBJ1-5	NA	13	ASSSSDGLRQPQH
TRBV6-6	TRBJ2-6	NA	14	ASSTDRVPGANVLT
TRBV19	TRBJ2-7	TRBD2	14	ASPPQRGACNYEQY
TRBV27	TRBJ1-2	NA	13	ASTEKGGPRYGYT
TRBV12-5	TRBJ2-7	NA	12	ASRAVYSSYEQY
TRBV5-4	TRBJ1-1	NA	13	ASSTTGGAGTEAF